These 20 T cell receptor beta chains originate from one sample sequenced in a study of T cell responses to AZD1222 COVID-19 vaccine. Clones were sequenced by immunoSEQ multiplex PCR, and TCRdb holds only the in-frame ones, with some missing. This sample carries 99,000 or so clones, around nine tenths of them seen once, and the ten largest clones take 2.5% to 3%. This sample comprised peripheral blood, obtained on day 0 of AZD1222 vaccination. The receptors shown here come from an adult in good health.

The chain uses TRBV24-1 and TRBJ2-2; D unclear. CDR3 length equals 13 residues. Germline assignment: CDR1 KGHDR and CDR2 SFDVKD. V lost 1 base and J 4 bases, leaving 3 bases between the germline ends. The CDR3 bases are TGTGCCACCAGTGATTTTTTCACCGGGGAGCTGTTTTTT. This encodes CATSDFFTGELFF.

Points on this clone: One junction end disagrees with the germline gene, perhaps due to a read error. The chain joins TRBV5-1 to TRBJ2-1; 14 bases match TRBD2. Germline V gene sequence: CDR1 SGHRS, CDR2 YFSETQ. CDR3 length: 19 residues. The DNA of the CDR3 is TGTGCCAGCAGCTCAACCGGGACTAGCGGGAGACGGGCCTACAATGAGCAGTTCTTC. The encoded protein is CASSSTGTSGRRAYNEQFF.

The chain employs TRBV12-3 or TRBV12-4 and TRBJ1-2; 7 nucleotides align to TRBD1. V shed 6 bases and J 4 bases; nucleotides not matched to a gene: 5. This CDR3 spans 13 amino acids. The DNA for the CDR3 is TGTGCCAGCAGGGACAGGTCTAGCTATGGCTACACCTTC. Protein: CASRDRSSYGYTF.

The chain uses TRBV6-2 or TRBV6-3 and TRBJ2-1, with TRBD2 matching over 11 bases. Trimming removed 9 bases from V and 7 bases from J; junction bases left unmatched: 5. The V gene's germline CDR1 is MNHEY and CDR2 SVGEGT. CDR3 length equals 13 residues. As DNA, the CDR3 is TGTGCCAGTAGCGGGGGGGCCGAAAATGAGCAGTTCTTC. Protein: CASSGGAENEQFF.

The chain recombines TRBV3-1 (or the pseudogene TRBV3-2) with TRBJ1-2; the D is unclear. The CDR3 consists of 14 residues. Trimming stripped 0 bases from V and 9 bases from J, with 14 bases between. Germline V gene lookup returns CDR1 LGHDT and CDR2 YNNKEL (reference sequence). The chain's CDR3 is CASSQDLVAPSYTF. The DNA of the CDR3 is TGTGCCAGCAGCCAAGATCTGGTGGCCCCTAGCTACACCTTC.

V gene TRBV11-2 combines with J gene TRBJ2-7, with 8 positions matching TRBD1. With 5 bases clipped from V and 6 bases from J, the junction kept 6 bases outside the gene matches. CDR1 is SGHAT and CDR2 is FQNNGV in the germline V gene. There are 13 residues in the CDR3. The CDR3 nucleotides read TGTGCCAGCAGCCCGGGACAGGTTGGCGAGCAGTACTTC. Translated, it gives CASSPGQVGEQYF.

The rearrangement links TRBV18 to TRBJ1-3; perhaps TRBD1 as D (5 bases). V lost 1 base and J 4 bases, leaving 14 bases between the germline ends. Germline V gene lookup returns CDR1 KGHSH and CDR2 LQKENI. The CDR3 has 16 amino acids. The CDR3 spells CASSPQVTGGGNTIYF. As DNA, the CDR3 is TGTGCCAGCTCACCACAAGTAACAGGTGGAGGAAACACCATATATTTT.

This chain uses TRBV25-1 with TRBJ1-2; maybe TRBD1 (6 bases). V lost 1 base and J lost 5, with 17 bases in between. Germline V gives CDR1 MGHDK, CDR2 SYGVNS. This CDR3 is 16 amino acids long. CDR3: CASSESFGGDIYGYTF. The CDR3 DNA reads as TGTGCCAGCAGTGAATCGTTCGGGGGGGACATATATGGCTACACCTTC.

J is TRBJ2-5 and V is TRBV5-1; D is unclear. V was clipped by 0 bases and J by 5 bases, with 5 bases between them. Germline V gene sequence: CDR1 SGHRS, CDR2 YFSETQ. The CDR3 has 12 amino acids. CDR3: CASSLGVETQYF. CDR3 DNA: TGCGCCAGCAGCTTGGGGGTGGAGACCCAGTACTTC.

The chain couples TRBV5-1 to TRBJ2-3, with 8 bases aligning to TRBD1. Germline assignment: CDR1 SGHRS and CDR2 YFSETQ. There are 15 residues in the CDR3. Trimming removed 7 bases from V and 10 bases from J; junction bases left unmatched: 17. The CDR3 bases are TGCGCCAGCTCGACGGGGGCGGCAGGGGGCCGTGCGCAGTATTTT. Residues: CASSTGAAGGRAQYF.

In its sample, this clone was seen once. V gene TRBV7-9 combines with J gene TRBJ2-2, with D possibly TRBD1 on 6 matching bases. In germline, CDR1 is SEHNR, CDR2 FQNEAQ (reference sequence). CDR3 size: 16 residues. Deletions cut 5 bases from V and 4 bases from J, with 17 bases between. CDR3 loop: CASSPEGRGGTGELFF. CDR3 sequence (DNA): TGTGCCAGCAGCCCAGAAGGCAGGGGCGGCACCGGGGAGCTGTTTTTT.

The chain carries TRBV29-1 and TRBJ1-1; possible D gene TRBD1, 5 bases. The ends were cut back, 4 bases at V and 10 bases at J, with 16 bases in the middle. The CDR3 consists of 12 residues. Germline CDR1 is SQVTM and CDR2 is ANQGSEA. The CDR3 spells CSVVEGPVAAFF. The CDR3 nucleotides read TGCAGCGTTGTGGAGGGACCGGTCGCAGCTTTCTTT.

The V call is TRBV5-4, the J call TRBJ1-3; 10 nucleotides align to TRBD1. The V and J ends lost 3 bases and 2 bases, in that order; junction bases with no gene match: 8. Germline V lookup: CDR1 SGHNT, CDR2 YYREEE (reference sequence). The CDR3 runs to 17 residues. The CDR3 sequence: CASSSMGQGLAGNTIYF. In DNA form, the CDR3 reads TGTGCCAGCAGCTCCATGGGACAGGGGCTTGCTGGAAACACCATATATTTT. Looking up the rest from reference TRBV5-4 and TRBJ1-3 gives the full variable domain: ETGVTQSPTHLIKTRGQQVTLRCSSQSGHNTVSWYQQALGQGPQFIFQYYREEENGRGNFPPRFSGLQFPNYSSELNVNALELDDSALYLCASSSMGQGLAGNTIYFGEGSWLTVV.

The chain joins TRBV7-9 to TRBJ2-2; no firm D call. The length of the CDR3 is 12 residues. Germline values: CDR1 SEHNR, CDR2 FQNEAQ (reference sequence). V gave up 6 bases and J gave up 6 bases, with 8 bases separating them. The CDR3 DNA follows: TGTGCCAGCAGGCCCATCCCCGGGGAGCTGTTTTTT. Protein product: CASRPIPGELFF.

This chain links TRBV7-3 with TRBJ2-1, with TRBD2 matching 7 bases. J was trimmed by 7 bases and V by 3 bases; bases with no gene match: 3. The CDR3 consists of 13 residues. Germline CDR1 is SGHTA and CDR2 is FQGTGA. The CDR3 bases are TGTGCCAGCAGCTTCCTAGCGGCGAATGAGCAGTTCTTC. Encoded protein: CASSFLAANEQFF.

The chain uses TRBV7-6 and TRBJ2-5, with TRBD2 identical over 10 bases. This CDR3 has 17 residues. J gave up 1 base and V 4 bases, and 9 bases lay outside the gene matches. Germline CDR1 reads SGHVS; CDR2 reads FNYEAQ. CDR3: CASSSPPLAGAQETQYF. The CDR3 bases are TGTGCCAGCAGCTCCCCCCCGCTAGCGGGGGCCCAAGAGACCCAGTACTTC.

The V gene is TRBV11-3, the J gene TRBJ2-1, with 10 bases identical to TRBD1. The CDR3 spans 17 residues. With V trimmed by 5 bases and J by 6 bases, 13 bases remained unmatched. Germline CDR1 reads SGHNT; CDR2 reads YENEEA. CDR3: CASSPSPGQGGSNEQFF. DNA of the CDR3: TGTGCCAGCAGCCCTAGCCCAGGACAGGGGGGCTCCAATGAGCAGTTCTTC.

The chain has TRBV24-1 and TRBJ2-5, with D tentatively TRBD2 (5 bases). The germline V and J ends were trimmed by 4 bases and 2 bases, with 10 bases remaining between them. This CDR3 contains 14 residues. Germline assignment: CDR1 KGHDR and CDR2 SFDVKD. CDR3 nucleotides: TGTGCCACCAGTGAGGGGAGAGGGCAAGAGACCCAGTACTTC. It codes for CATSEGRGQETQYF.

DNA of the CDR3: TGTGCCAGTAGACGGGGACAGGGGAACACTGAAGCTTTCTTT. Its protein product is CASRRGQGNTEAFF. This sequence joins TRBV7-3 and TRBJ1-1, with TRBD1 identical over 9 bases. Germline-derived CDR1 and CDR2 are SGHTA and FQGTGA. V lost 9 bases, J lost 1 base, and 6 bases stayed unmatched. The CDR3 loop spans 14 amino acids.

The chain joins TRBV14 to TRBJ2-5; 13 bases fit TRBD2. The CDR3 is 16 residues long. The germline V gene has CDR1 SGHDN and CDR2 FVKESK. V was clipped by 4 bases and J by 2 bases; unmatched bases: 4. The CDR3 region has the DNA TGTGCCAGCAGCCTCCGACTAGCGGGAGGTCAAGAGACCCAGTACTTC. It is translated as CASSLRLAGGQETQYF.